These 12 T cell receptor beta chains were all obtained from the same sample, sequenced in a study of T-cell memory formation after mild COVID-19. Via MiXCR, TCRdb re-called the 5' RACE reads, giving one row per CDR3 protein. The sample lists nearly 350,000 distinct CDR3 sequences; about an eighth were seen once. The sample taken for sequencing was PBMCs or a T cell subset sorted from them (not recorded which). The receptors stem from a man younger than 35 who had mild COVID-19 (a few samples of this study predate the infection). Cell type and time point are not known.

This clonotype showed up many times. The CDR3 reads CAITDSNEQFF. The CDR3 region has the DNA TGTGCCATCACCGACAGTAATGAGCAGTTCTTC. The chain carries TRBV10-3 and TRBJ2-1; a possible D gene is TRBD1 (5 bases). The V and J ends lost 7 bases and 7 bases respectively, with 8 bases between them. The germline V gene has CDR1 ENHRY and CDR2 SYGVKD. There are 11 residues in the CDR3.

The rearrangement links TRBV20-1 to TRBJ2-5; D perhaps matches TRBD1 (5 bases). V lost 5 bases, J lost 4 bases, and 14 bases lay in between. This CDR3 comprises 13 residues. Per germline, CDR1 DFQATT and CDR2 SNEGSKA (reference sequence). CDR3 region: CSAPIQGGETQYF. Here the CDR3 DNA reads TGCAGTGCTCCGATTCAGGGCGGAGAGACCCAGTACTTC.

This clonotype was recorded a few times. This chain joins TRBV5-1 and TRBJ1-1; 9 bases align to TRBD1. Germline V lookup: CDR1 SGHRS, CDR2 YFSETQ. The CDR3 runs 15 residues. Trimming removed 3 bases from V and 5 bases from J; junction bases left unmatched: 8. CDR3 protein: CASSSWDREETEAFF. The CDR3 DNA reads TGCGCCAGCAGCTCGTGGGACAGGGAAGAAACTGAAGCTTTCTTT.

This clonotype was seen a few times. This chain links TRBV4-3 with TRBJ2-7; a weak D match, TRBD2 (6 bases). Trimming removed 0 bases at V and 6 bases at J, with 15 bases between. Germline V gene data show CDR1 as LGHNA and CDR2 as YSLEER. The CDR3 runs to 15 residues. The CDR3 DNA reads as TGCGCCAGCAGCCAAGATCTTGCGGGGCCGGCCGAGCAGTACTTC. This translates into CASSQDLAGPAEQYF.

This clonotype came up a few times. The rearrangement uses TRBV20-1 and TRBJ2-2, with TRBD2 matching over 7 bases. V lost 0 bases to trimming and J lost 4 bases; unmatched junction nucleotides: 8. This CDR3 comprises 16 residues. Germline lookup yields CDR1 DFQATT and CDR2 SNEGSKA (reference sequence). CDR3 nucleotides: TGCAGTGCTAGAGATCAGGGCGGGGGATCCACCGGGGAGCTGTTTTTT. It translates to CSARDQGGGSTGELFF.

This clonotype turned up a few times. The chain joins TRBV7-2 to TRBJ2-3; 8 nucleotides match TRBD2. This CDR3 spans 16 amino acids. Germline CDR1 and CDR2: SGHTA and FQGNSA. The junction had 11 bases not matched to a gene; V was cut back by 5 bases and J by 4 bases. The CDR3 nucleotides read TGTGCCAGCAGCACCGGGACTAGGGGAGTCGCAGATACGCAGTATTTT. It yields the protein CASSTGTRGVADTQYF.

This clonotype appeared a few times. This CDR3 is CASSSSQDSLSGANVLTF. CDR3 sequence (DNA): TGTGCCAGCAGTTCAAGCCAAGATTCCCTCTCTGGGGCCAACGTCCTGACTTTC. This rearrangement joins TRBV3-1 to TRBJ2-6; D is undetermined. V was cut by 6 bases and J by 0 bases, with 18 bases left in between. CDR1 LGHDT and CDR2 YNNKEL come from the germline V gene (reference sequence). The CDR3 covers 18 residues.

V gene TRBV7-8 combines with J gene TRBJ2-5; D remains unclear. Looked up from germline, CDR1 is SGHVS and CDR2 is FQNEAQ. The CDR3 is 15 residues long. V lost 2 bases and J lost 3, with 13 bases in between. CDR3 region: CASSLIGPVEETQYF. DNA for the CDR3: TGTGCCAGCAGCTTAATAGGGCCGGTAGAAGAGACCCAGTACTTC.

The rearrangement joins TRBV6-2 or TRBV6-3 to TRBJ2-5, with 7 nucleotides matching TRBD2. Looked up from germline, CDR1 is MNHEY and CDR2 is SVGEGT. CDR3 length: 17 residues. V trimming: 0 bases; J trimming: 4 bases; junction bases outside the gene matches: 11. CDR3 protein: CASSYSNGLGSSETQYF. Here the CDR3 DNA reads TGTGCCAGCAGTTACTCTAACGGACTAGGGTCCTCAGAGACCCAGTACTTC.

The chain links TRBV28 to TRBJ1-1, with 8 nucleotides matching TRBD1. V lost 3 bases to trimming and J lost 5 bases; unmatched junction nucleotides: 5. The CDR3 has 14 residues. Per the germline V gene, CDR1 is MDHEN and CDR2 is SYDVKM. The CDR3 region is CASSFQGARTEAFF. The DNA for the CDR3 is TGTGCCAGCAGTTTTCAGGGGGCGAGGACTGAAGCTTTCTTT.

The J gene is TRBJ2-5, the V gene TRBV11-2; TRBD2 matches at 12 bases. The CDR3 is 18 residues long. Per germline, CDR1 SGHAT and CDR2 FQNNGV. The J segment lost 5 bases and the V segment lost 4 bases, leaving 14 bases of the junction unmatched. CDR3 region: CASSSSGASGGAWETQYF. CDR3 nucleotide sequence: TGTGCCAGCAGCTCCAGTGGAGCTAGCGGGGGGGCATGGGAGACCCAGTACTTC.

The table lists this clonotype with a few counts. V gene TRBV7-9 combines with J gene TRBJ1-1; possibly TRBD1 for D (6 bases). Germline V gene lookup returns CDR1 SEHNR and CDR2 FQNEAQ (reference sequence). Trimming removed 7 bases at V and 5 bases at J, with 14 bases between. The CDR3 extends over 13 amino acids. This CDR3 reads CASITGTRTEAFF. CDR3 DNA: TGTGCCAGCATCACCGGGACACGAACTGAAGCTTTCTTT.